This T cell receptor (beta chain) was sequenced during a study of blood T cell repertoires in COVID-19. The CDR3 length is 15 residues. Germline V gives CDR1 KGHSH, CDR2 LQKENI. The V and J ends lost 5 bases and 6 bases respectively, with 19 bases between them. This clone showed up just a few times. The method was immunoSEQ multiplex PCR; TCRdb's version includes in-frame clones alone and lacks a portion of them. The sample contains approximately 160,000 clones, roughly 85% of which appear only once. Sequencing was carried out using PBMCs or T cells enriched from blood (not recorded which). This sequence was found in a woman aged 50 to 60 who had recovered from COVID-19. V is TRBV18 and J is TRBJ1-2; tentatively, D is TRBD1 (6 bases). The DNA of the CDR3 is TGTGCCAGCTCAGCCTCGGCGGGGGGCCCCGATGGCTACACCTTC. This gives the protein CASSASAGGPDGYTF.